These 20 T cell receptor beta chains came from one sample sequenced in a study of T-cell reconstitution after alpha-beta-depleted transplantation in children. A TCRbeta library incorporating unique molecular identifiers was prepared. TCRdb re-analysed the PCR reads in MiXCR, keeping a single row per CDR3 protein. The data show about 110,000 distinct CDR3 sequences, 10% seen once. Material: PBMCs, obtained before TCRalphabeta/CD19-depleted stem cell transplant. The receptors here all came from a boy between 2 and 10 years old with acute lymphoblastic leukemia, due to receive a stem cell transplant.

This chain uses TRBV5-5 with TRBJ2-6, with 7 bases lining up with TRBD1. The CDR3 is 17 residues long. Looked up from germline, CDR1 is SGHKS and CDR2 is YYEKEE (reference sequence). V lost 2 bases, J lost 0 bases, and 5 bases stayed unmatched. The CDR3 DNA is TGTGCCAGCAGCTTTGGACAGGCGACCTCTGGGGCCAACGTCCTGACTTTC. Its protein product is CASSFGQATSGANVLTF.

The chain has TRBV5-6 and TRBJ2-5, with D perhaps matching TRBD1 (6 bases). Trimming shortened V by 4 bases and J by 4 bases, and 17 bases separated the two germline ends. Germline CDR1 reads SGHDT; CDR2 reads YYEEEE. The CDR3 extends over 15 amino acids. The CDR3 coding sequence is TGTGCCAGCAGCATCCCGACAGGATGGTCAGAGACCCAGTACTTC. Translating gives CASSIPTGWSETQYF.

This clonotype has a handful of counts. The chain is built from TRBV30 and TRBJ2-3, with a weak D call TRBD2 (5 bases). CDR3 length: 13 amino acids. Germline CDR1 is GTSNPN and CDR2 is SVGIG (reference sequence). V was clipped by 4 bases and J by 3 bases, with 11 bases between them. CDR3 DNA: TGTGCCTGGACCTATCCGGGGACAGATACGCAGTATTTT. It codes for CAWTYPGTDTQYF.

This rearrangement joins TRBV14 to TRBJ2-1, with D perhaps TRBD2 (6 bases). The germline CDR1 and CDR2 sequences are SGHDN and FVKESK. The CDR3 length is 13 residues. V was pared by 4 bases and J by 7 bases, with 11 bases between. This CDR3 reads CASSPSAYNEQFF. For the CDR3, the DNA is TGTGCCAGCAGCCCTAGCGCTTATAATGAGCAGTTCTTC.

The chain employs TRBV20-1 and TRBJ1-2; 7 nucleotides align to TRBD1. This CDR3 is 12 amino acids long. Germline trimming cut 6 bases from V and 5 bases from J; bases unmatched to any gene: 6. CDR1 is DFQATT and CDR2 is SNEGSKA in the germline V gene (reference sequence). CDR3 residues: CSAVTGKYGYTF. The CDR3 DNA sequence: TGCAGTGCCGTGACAGGGAAGTATGGCTACACCTTC.

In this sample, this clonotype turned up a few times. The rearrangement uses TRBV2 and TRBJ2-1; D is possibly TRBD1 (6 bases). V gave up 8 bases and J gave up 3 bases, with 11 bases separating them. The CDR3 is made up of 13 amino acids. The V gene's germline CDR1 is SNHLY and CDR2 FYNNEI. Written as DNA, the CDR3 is TGTGCCAGCGGACAGAGGGTCTACAATGAGCAGTTCTTC. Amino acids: CASGQRVYNEQFF.

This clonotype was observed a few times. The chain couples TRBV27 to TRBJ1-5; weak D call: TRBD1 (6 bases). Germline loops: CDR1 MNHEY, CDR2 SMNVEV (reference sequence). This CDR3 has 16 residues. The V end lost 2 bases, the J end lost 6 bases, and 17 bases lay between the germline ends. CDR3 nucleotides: TGTGCCAGCAGTTTAAATGTTCCAGGAGGGGGTCAGCCCCAGCATTTT. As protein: CASSLNVPGGGQPQHF.

The CDR3 here is CASSPDRGNLNQPQHF. CDR3 bases: TGTGCCAGCAGCCCGGACAGGGGCAACCTAAATCAGCCCCAGCATTTT. The chain joins TRBV27 to TRBJ1-5, with 9 bases fitting TRBD1. The V segment lost 6 bases and the J segment 4 bases; nucleotides outside the gene matches: 10. CDR3 length: 16 residues. CDR1 and CDR2 from the germline V gene are MNHEY and SMNVEV (reference sequence).

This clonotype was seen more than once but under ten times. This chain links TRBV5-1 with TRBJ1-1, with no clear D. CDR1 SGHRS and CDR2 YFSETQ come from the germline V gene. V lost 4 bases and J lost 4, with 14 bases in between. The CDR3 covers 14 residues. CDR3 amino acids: CASSLLFEGTEAFF. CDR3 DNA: TGCGCCAGCAGCCTGCTTTTTGAGGGCACTGAAGCTTTCTTT.

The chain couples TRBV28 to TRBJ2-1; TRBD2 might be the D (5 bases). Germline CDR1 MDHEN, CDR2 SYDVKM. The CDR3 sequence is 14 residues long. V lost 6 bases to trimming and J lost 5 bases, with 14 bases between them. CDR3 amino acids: CASSRTGFNNEQFF. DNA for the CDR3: TGTGCCAGCAGCCGAACGGGGTTTAACAATGAGCAGTTCTTC.

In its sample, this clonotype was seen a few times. This CDR3 is CAISEKETQYF. CDR3 DNA: TGTGCCATCAGTGAAAAAGAGACCCAGTACTTC. The V call is TRBV10-3, the J call TRBJ2-5; no clear D. Germline CDR1 is ENHRY and CDR2 is SYGVKD. The CDR3 has 11 amino acids. With 3 bases removed from V and 3 bases from J, the gap between germline ends came to 2 bases.

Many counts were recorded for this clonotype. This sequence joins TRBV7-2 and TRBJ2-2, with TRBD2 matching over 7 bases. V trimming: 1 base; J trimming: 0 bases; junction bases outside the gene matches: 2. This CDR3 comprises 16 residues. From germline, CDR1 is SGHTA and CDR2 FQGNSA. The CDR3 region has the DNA TGTGCCAGCAGCTTAGTCCTAGCGGCGAACACCGGGGAGCTGTTTTTT. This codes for CASSLVLAANTGELFF.

The CDR3 coding sequence is TGCGCCAGCAGCCCTCCCGGGGTAGCGGGAGCAGAGACCCAGTACTTC. Translation: CASSPPGVAGAETQYF. V gene TRBV5-1 combines with J gene TRBJ2-5; 9 nucleotides match TRBD2. With V trimmed by 4 bases and J by 4 bases, 11 bases remained unmatched. CDR3 size: 16 residues. Germline V gene sequence: CDR1 SGHRS, CDR2 YFSETQ.

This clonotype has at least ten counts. CDR3 in amino acids: CASSLDSFLDTQYF. CDR3 nucleotide sequence: TGTGCCAGCAGCTTGGACTCGTTTTTAGATACGCAGTATTTT. The V call is TRBV5-8, the J call TRBJ2-3; D not resolved. Germline loops: CDR1 SGHTS, CDR2 YDEGEE. V dropped 0 bases and J dropped 5 bases, with 10 bases sitting between them. The CDR3 spans 14 residues.

CDR3 coding DNA: TGCGCCAGCAGCCGGGACAGGGCGAGAGGCACTGAAGCTTTCTTT. It specifies CASSRDRARGTEAFF. The genes are TRBV5-1 and TRBJ1-1, with 9 bases that match TRBD1. V lost 4 bases to trimming and J lost 4 bases; unmatched junction nucleotides: 8. There are 15 residues in the CDR3. Germline values: CDR1 SGHRS, CDR2 YFSETQ.

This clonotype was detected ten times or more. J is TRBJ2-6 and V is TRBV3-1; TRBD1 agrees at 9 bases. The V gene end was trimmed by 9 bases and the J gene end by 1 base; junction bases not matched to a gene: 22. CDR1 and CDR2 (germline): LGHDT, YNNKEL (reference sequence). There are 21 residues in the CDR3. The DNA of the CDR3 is TGTGCCAGGAAACAATCGGGACAGGGCCTCCCCCACCTTTCTGGGGCCAACGTCCTGACTTTC. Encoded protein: CARKQSGQGLPHLSGANVLTF.

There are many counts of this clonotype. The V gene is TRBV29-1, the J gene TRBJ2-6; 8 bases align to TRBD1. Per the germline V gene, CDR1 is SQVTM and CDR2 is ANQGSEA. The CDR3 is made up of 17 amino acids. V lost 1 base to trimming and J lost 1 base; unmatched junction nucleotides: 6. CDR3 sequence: CSVEGGDRGSGANVLTF. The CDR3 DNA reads TGCAGCGTTGAAGGAGGTGACAGGGGATCTGGGGCCAACGTCCTGACTTTC.

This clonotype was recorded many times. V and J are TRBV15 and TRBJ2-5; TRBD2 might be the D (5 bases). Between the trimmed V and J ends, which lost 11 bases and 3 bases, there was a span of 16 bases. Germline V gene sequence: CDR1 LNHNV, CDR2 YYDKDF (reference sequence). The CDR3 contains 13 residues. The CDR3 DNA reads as TGTGCCGGCTGCAGCGGAGCAAAAGAGACCCAGTACTTC. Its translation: CAGCSGAKETQYF.

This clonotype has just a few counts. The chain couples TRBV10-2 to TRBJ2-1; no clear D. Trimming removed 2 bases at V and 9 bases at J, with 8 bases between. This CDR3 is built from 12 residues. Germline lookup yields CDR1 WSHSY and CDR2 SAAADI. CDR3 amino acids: CASSENGGEQFF. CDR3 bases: TGCGCCAGCAGTGAGAACGGCGGTGAGCAGTTCTTC.

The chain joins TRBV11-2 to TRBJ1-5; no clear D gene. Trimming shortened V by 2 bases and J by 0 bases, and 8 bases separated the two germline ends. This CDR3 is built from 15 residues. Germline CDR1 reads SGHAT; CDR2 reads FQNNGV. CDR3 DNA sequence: TGTGCCAGCAGCTTAACCGACGGTAGCAATCAGCCCCAGCATTTT. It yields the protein CASSLTDGSNQPQHF.